A selection of T cell receptor beta chains follows, all from one sample in a study of molecular identifiers for immune sequencing clone quantification. TCRdb reprocessed the PCR reads with MiXCR, giving one entry per CDR3 protein. The profile shows 62,000 or so distinct CDR3 sequences, 15% to 20% of them singletons. Input material: naive CD8+ T cells from blood, with Jurkat cell RNA spiked in. The source of these receptors is a human donor in good health. Some libraries in this study had Jurkat cell RNA spiked in. Both conserved end residues are part of each CDR3. Fields, in order: clone size, J gene, V gene, CDR3 protein. Some rows mark clone size as missing; the rest say once, few, many or name a class of expanded clone.

size: many
J: TRBJ1-5
V: TRBV7-9
CDR3: CASSAGPTGLGQPQHF

size: NA
J: TRBJ2-7
V: TRBV5-3
CDR3: CASSFGHPREQYF

size: NA
J: TRBJ2-5
V: TRBV15
CDR3: CATSRDSASGTWGEQYF

size: many
J: TRBJ2-7
V: TRBV4-2
CDR3: CASSQEQDATYEQYF

size: NA
J: TRBJ1-2
V: TRBV27
CDR3: CASSFSANYGYTF

size: NA
J: TRBJ2-7
V: TRBV30
CDR3: CAWREGYEQYF

size: once
J: TRBJ1-1
V: TRBV2
CDR3: CASRKTLMDRLSTEAFF

size: many
J: TRBJ2-7
V: TRBV19
CDR3: CASSISGAGLDEQYF

size: NA
J: TRBJ1-1
V: TRBV27
CDR3: CASSFRTYGTGYNTEAFF

size: many
J: TRBJ2-5
V: TRBV6-1
CDR3: CASKKRTSGSTETQYF

size: many
J: TRBJ2-7
V: TRBV4-3
CDR3: CASSQYLRDESSYEQYF